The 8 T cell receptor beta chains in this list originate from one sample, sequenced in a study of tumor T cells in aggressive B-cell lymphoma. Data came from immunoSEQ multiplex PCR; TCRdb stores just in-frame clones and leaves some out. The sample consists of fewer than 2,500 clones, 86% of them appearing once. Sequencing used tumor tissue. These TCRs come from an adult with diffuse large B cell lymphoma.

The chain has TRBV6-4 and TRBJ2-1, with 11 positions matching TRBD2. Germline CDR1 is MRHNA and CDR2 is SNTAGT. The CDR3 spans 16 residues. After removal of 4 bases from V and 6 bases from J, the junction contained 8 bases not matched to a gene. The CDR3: CASSAQPGLAVNEQFF. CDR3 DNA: TGTGCCAGCAGTGCCCAACCGGGACTAGCGGTCAATGAGCAGTTCTTC.

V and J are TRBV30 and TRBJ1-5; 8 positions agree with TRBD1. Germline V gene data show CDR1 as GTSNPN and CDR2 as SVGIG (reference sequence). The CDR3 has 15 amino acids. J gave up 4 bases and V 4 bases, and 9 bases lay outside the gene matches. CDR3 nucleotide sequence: TGTGCCTGGACTCGGACAGGGATAGGTAATCAGCCCCAGCATTTT. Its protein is CAWTRTGIGNQPQHF.

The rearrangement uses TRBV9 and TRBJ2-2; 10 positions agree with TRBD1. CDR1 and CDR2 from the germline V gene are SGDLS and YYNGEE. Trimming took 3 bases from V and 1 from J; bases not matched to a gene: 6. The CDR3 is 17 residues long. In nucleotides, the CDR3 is TGTGCCAGCAGCGCCGTGACAGGGGGCAGGAACACCGGGGAGCTGTTTTTT. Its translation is CASSAVTGGRNTGELFF.

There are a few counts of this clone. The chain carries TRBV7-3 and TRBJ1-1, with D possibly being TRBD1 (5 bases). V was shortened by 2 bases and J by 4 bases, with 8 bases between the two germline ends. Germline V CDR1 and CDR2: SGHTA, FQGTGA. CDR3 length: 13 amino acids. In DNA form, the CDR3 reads TGTGCCAGCAGCTTATCCGGGGGCACTGAAGCTTTCTTT. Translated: CASSLSGGTEAFF.

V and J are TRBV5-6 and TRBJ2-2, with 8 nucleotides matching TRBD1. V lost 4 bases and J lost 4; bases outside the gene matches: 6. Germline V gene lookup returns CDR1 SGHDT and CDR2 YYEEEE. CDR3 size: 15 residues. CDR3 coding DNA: TGTGCCAGCAGCCCAGGGGGCTCGGGCACCGGGGAGCTGTTTTTT. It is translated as CASSPGGSGTGELFF.

As DNA, the CDR3 is TGTGCCAGCAGCTTAACGGGGGCCCCGGGGGAAGCTTTCTTT. Encoded protein: CASSLTGAPGEAFF. This rearrangement joins TRBV7-3 to TRBJ1-1, with a weak D call TRBD1 (6 bases). Germline lookup yields CDR1 SGHTA and CDR2 FQGTGA. V was clipped by 0 bases and J by 8 bases, with 13 bases between them. The CDR3 extends over 14 amino acids.

The CDR3, as DNA: TGTGCCAGCAGCTTGGACAGGGGATACAATGAGCAGTTCTTC. It is translated as CASSLDRGYNEQFF. The gene calls are TRBV11-3 and TRBJ2-1; 9 bases match TRBD1. This CDR3 has 14 residues. Germline CDR1 is SGHNT and CDR2 is YENEEA. The J segment lost 4 bases and the V segment lost 3 bases, leaving 1 base of the junction unmatched. The whole variable domain, filled in from reference TRBV11-3 and TRBJ2-1, reads EAGVVQSPRYKIIEKKQPVAFWCNPISGHNTLYWYLQNLGQGPELLIRYENEEAVDDSQLPKDRFSAERLKGVDSTLKIQPAELGDSAVYLCASSLDRGYNEQFFGPGTRLTVL.

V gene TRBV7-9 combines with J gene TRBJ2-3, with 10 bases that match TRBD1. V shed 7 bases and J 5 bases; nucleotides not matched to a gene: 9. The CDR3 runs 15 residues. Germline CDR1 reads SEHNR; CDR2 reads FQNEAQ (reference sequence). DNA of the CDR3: TGTGCCAGCAACTTTCCGGGGACAGGGGTAGATACGCAGTATTTT. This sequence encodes CASNFPGTGVDTQYF.